A single sample is the source of the 21 T cell receptor beta chains below, sequenced in a study of cytomegalovirus exposure and HLA in healthy donors (dated by TCRdb to about 2017). The library relied on the immunoSEQ multiplex PCR assay. In its TCRdb copy, this immuneACCESS table keeps in-frame sequences only and misses some clones. Where compared with another copy, unresolved V genes explain less than half of these, and the others have no known cause. Present in this sample are 250,000 to 350,000 clones, around 86% of which were seen just once. The ten largest clones take up more than 0.8% of the sample. The sequenced material came from PBMCs. The receptors stem from a woman between 18 and 29 years old in good health and CMV-seronegative.

The chain combines TRBV19 with TRBJ1-5, with 8 bases matching TRBD1. The length of the CDR3 is 14 residues. The trim removed 8 bases at V and 4 bases at J, leaving 7 bases unmatched. Looked up from germline, CDR1 is LNHDA and CDR2 is SQIVND (reference sequence). The CDR3 DNA sequence: TGTGCCAGTGTGGGACAGGCTGGTAATCAGCCCCAGCATTTT. It codes for CASVGQAGNQPQHF.

This chain joins TRBV29-1 and TRBJ2-1; maybe TRBD1 (5 bases). The germline V gene encodes CDR1 SQVTM and CDR2 ANQGSEA. Between the trimmed V and J ends, which lost 6 bases and 5 bases, there was a span of 20 bases. This CDR3 is 15 amino acids long. The CDR3 coding sequence is TGCAGCGTGGGGCCCCGACTTGCTCGACACAATGAGCAGTTCTTC. This encodes CSVGPRLARHNEQFF.

This clone was seen just once. The gene calls are TRBV7-6 and TRBJ1-5, with a weak D call TRBD1 (5 bases). Germline V lookup: CDR1 SGHVS, CDR2 FNYEAQ. Trimming took off 5 bases at V and 2 bases at J, with 22 bases between the two ends. This CDR3 is 18 amino acids long. Written as DNA, the CDR3 is TGTGCCAGCAGCCCAGCGCTAGGAGGGGCGATGGGCAATCAGCCCCAGCATTTT. Amino acids: CASSPALGGAMGNQPQHF.

V gene TRBV5-1 combines with J gene TRBJ1-1; the match to TRBD1 covers 7 bases. The germline V gene has CDR1 SGHRS and CDR2 YFSETQ. Trimming at V came to 3 bases and at J to 6 bases, leaving 11 bases not matched to a gene. CDR3 length: 15 residues. CDR3: CASSWARTGPSEAFF. Written as DNA, the CDR3 is TGCGCCAGCAGCTGGGCCCGGACAGGCCCCTCTGAAGCTTTCTTT.

The genes are TRBV7-6 and TRBJ1-2; D perhaps matches TRBD1 (5 bases). There are 13 residues in the CDR3. V was clipped by 2 bases and J by 6 bases, with 10 bases between them. Per the germline V gene, CDR1 is SGHVS and CDR2 is FNYEAQ. CDR3 DNA: TGTGCCAGCAGCTTAAGCCCAGGGAATGGCTACACCTTC. As protein: CASSLSPGNGYTF. The complete variable domain, with remaining parts taken from reference TRBV7-6 and TRBJ1-2, reads GAGVSQSPRYKVTKRGQDVALRCDPISGHVSLYWYRQALGQGPEFLTYFNYEAQQDKSGLPNDRFSAERPEGSISTLTIQRTEQRDSAMYRCASSLSPGNGYTFGSGTRLTVV.

This chain joins TRBV19 and TRBJ1-2; 10 bases match TRBD1. The CDR3 has 14 residues. In germline, CDR1 is LNHDA, CDR2 SQIVND (reference sequence). J gave up 7 bases and V 5 bases, and 7 bases lay outside the gene matches. CDR3 DNA sequence: TGTGCCAGTAGTGAGGACAGGGGGAAGGTTGGCTACACCTTC. It codes for CASSEDRGKVGYTF.

This clone was detected once. The gene calls are TRBV4-2 and TRBJ1-5, with TRBD1 as a possible D gene (6 bases). This CDR3 has 15 amino acids. V lost 4 bases to trimming and J lost 3 bases, with 13 bases between them. Germline CDR1 LGHNA, CDR2 YNFKEQ. The CDR3 reads CASSPGQLFNQPQHF. DNA for the CDR3: TGTGCCAGCAGCCCCGGACAGCTCTTCAATCAGCCCCAGCATTTT.

The chain carries TRBV5-1 and TRBJ2-7; the match to TRBD2 covers 10 bases. The CDR3 extends over 18 amino acids. With V trimmed by 0 bases and J by 1 base, 10 bases remained unmatched. CDR1 and CDR2 from the germline V gene are SGHRS and YFSETQ. In DNA, the CDR3 is TGCGCCAGCAGCTTGGGGGGCCTAGCGGGAGCCAATTCCTACGAGCAGTACTTC. Its protein product is CASSLGGLAGANSYEQYF.

The J gene is TRBJ2-5, the V gene TRBV7-9, with D perhaps TRBD2 (5 bases). CDR3 length: 14 residues. CDR1 is SEHNR, CDR2 FQNEAQ, per germline (reference sequence). Trimming left V 2 bases short and J 5 bases short, with 12 bases between. The CDR3 is CASSLLERGETQYF. As DNA, the CDR3 is TGTGCCAGCAGCTTATTGGAGCGAGGGGAGACCCAGTACTTC.

The CDR3 protein is CASSSPEESHYEQYF. The CDR3 coding sequence is TGCGCCAGCAGCTCCCCGGAGGAGTCCCACTACGAGCAGTACTTC. This sequence joins TRBV5-1 and TRBJ2-7; possible D gene TRBD2, 5 bases. Between the trimmed V and J ends, which lost 3 bases and 3 bases, there was a span of 16 bases. This CDR3 spans 15 amino acids. Germline lookup yields CDR1 SGHRS and CDR2 YFSETQ. The full variable domain, its missing parts supplied by reference TRBV5-1 and TRBJ2-7, is KAGVTQTPRYLIKTRGQQVTLSCSPISGHRSVSWYQQTPGQGLQFLFEYFSETQRNKGNFPGRFSGRQFSNSRSEMNVSTLELGDSALYLCASSSPEESHYEQYFGPGTRLTVT.

The chain joins TRBV10-3 to TRBJ2-2, with TRBD2 matching 10 bases. The germline V gene has CDR1 ENHRY and CDR2 SYGVKD. The junction had 3 bases not matched to a gene; V was cut back by 6 bases and J by 5 bases. CDR3 length equals 14 residues. The DNA for the CDR3 is TGTGCCATCAGCCCGGGACTAGCGACCGGGGAGCTGTTTTTT. This encodes CAISPGLATGELFF.

V gene TRBV6-5 combines with J gene TRBJ2-5; D gene uncertain. V dropped 6 bases and J dropped 9 bases, with 14 bases sitting between them. The length of the CDR3 is 12 residues. In germline, CDR1 is MNHEY, CDR2 SVGAGI. This CDR3 reads CASRLLTSAQYF. CDR3 in DNA: TGTGCCAGCAGGCTCCTTACCTCGGCCCAGTACTTC.

The chain employs TRBV11-2 and TRBJ1-1; unclear D gene. The CDR3 length is 13 residues. Trimming stripped 7 bases from V and 6 bases from J, with 15 bases between. Germline CDR1 reads SGHAT; CDR2 reads FQNNGV. Here the CDR3 reads CASTFYAGAEAFF. The CDR3, as DNA: TGTGCCAGCACCTTCTACGCGGGTGCTGAAGCTTTCTTT.

The chain couples TRBV13 to TRBJ1-2; D not resolved. Per germline, CDR1 PRHDT and CDR2 FYEKMQ (reference sequence). Between the trimmed V and J ends, which lost 0 bases and 6 bases, there was a span of 11 bases. The length of the CDR3 is 14 residues. CDR3 in amino acids: CASSLGQKVHGYTF. For the CDR3, the DNA is TGTGCCAGCAGCTTAGGACAGAAGGTCCATGGCTACACCTTC.

The chain uses TRBV4-3 and TRBJ1-3; tentative D call: TRBD1 (6 bases). The V end lost 3 bases, the J end lost 4 bases, and 13 bases lay between the germline ends. Germline assignment: CDR1 LGHNA and CDR2 YSLEER. The CDR3 totals 15 residues. CDR3 sequence reads: CASSQVTGSGNTIYF. The CDR3 nucleotides are TGCGCCAGCAGCCAGGTCACAGGGTCGGGAAACACCATATATTTT.

CDR3 protein: CASTRGGFSNQPQHF. The CDR3 DNA sequence: TGTGCCAGCACTAGGGGGGGGTTTAGCAATCAGCCCCAGCATTTT. The V call is TRBV2, the J call TRBJ1-5, with D maybe TRBD1 (6 bases). This CDR3 is built from 15 residues. CDR1 is SNHLY, CDR2 FYNNEI, per germline. Trimming took 7 bases from V and 0 from J, leaving 13 bases between them.

The V gene is TRBV18, the J gene TRBJ2-7; tentatively, D is TRBD1 (6 bases). Germline-derived CDR1 and CDR2 are KGHSH and LQKENI. V lost 6 bases, J lost 3 bases, and 12 bases lay in between. The CDR3 spans 13 residues. Written as DNA, the CDR3 is TGTGCCAGCTCGCCCGGACAGATCTACGAGCAGTACTTC. Translating it yields CASSPGQIYEQYF.

This rearrangement joins TRBV27 to TRBJ2-4, with D tentatively TRBD1 (5 bases). This CDR3 has 16 amino acids. Germline V lookup: CDR1 MNHEY, CDR2 SMNVEV (reference sequence). V was clipped by 2 bases and J by 1 base, with 12 bases between them. CDR3 coding DNA: TGTGCCAGCAGTTTAGATGGGGCGGTTGCCAAAAACATTCAGTACTTC. This encodes CASSLDGAVAKNIQYF.

The V call is TRBV4-3, the J call TRBJ1-1; D call uncertain. In germline, CDR1 is LGHNA, CDR2 YSLEER. Trimming left V 2 bases short and J 1 base short, with 8 bases between. The CDR3 runs 14 residues. CDR3 nucleotide sequence: TGCGCCAGCAGCCAATTGGGAGGGAACACTGAAGCTTTCTTT. Its translation is CASSQLGGNTEAFF.

This CDR3 reads CAWSGQISYNEQFF. The CDR3 DNA is TGTGCCTGGAGTGGTCAGATCTCCTACAATGAGCAGTTCTTC. The chain has TRBV30 and TRBJ2-1; D unclear. Trimming cost V 1 base and J 0 bases, with 7 bases left between them. The CDR3 consists of 14 residues. Looked up from germline, CDR1 is GTSNPN and CDR2 is SVGIG (reference sequence). The variable domain in full, with the rest retrieved from reference TRBV30 and TRBJ2-1, is SQTIHQWPATLVQPVGSPLSLECTVEGTSNPNLYWYRQAAGRGLQLLFYSVGIGQISSEVPQNLSASRPQDRQFILSSKKLLLSDSGFYLCAWSGQISYNEQFFGPGTRLTVL.

The chain has TRBV6-6 and TRBJ2-3; the D is unclear. The CDR3 covers 14 residues. CDR1 and CDR2 from the germline V gene are MNHNY and SVGAGI (reference sequence). V was clipped by 6 bases and J by 2 bases, with 12 bases between them. The CDR3 nucleotides are TGTGCCAGCAGCGCGGTATTAGACACAGATACGCAGTATTTT. Protein: CASSAVLDTDTQYF.